The 10 T cell receptor beta chains in this list originate from one sample, sequenced in a study of cytomegalovirus exposure and HLA in healthy donors. It was with 60 Vbeta and 13 Jbeta primers that the PCR ran. The table came from immunoSEQ multiplex PCR; TCRdb's copy has only in-frame clones and leaves some out. The table records about 200,000 clones, roughly four fifths of them present only once. The sequencing input was PBMCs. The receptors stem from a woman aged 50 to 60 in good health and CMV-seropositive.

The CDR3 protein is CAISESTRGFPGANVLTF. The CDR3 coding sequence is TGTGCCATCAGTGAGTCGACTCGGGGTTTTCCTGGGGCCAACGTCCTGACTTTC. The chain is built from TRBV10-3 and TRBJ2-6, with TRBD2 as a possible D gene (5 bases). Trimming took 0 bases from V and 2 from J, leaving 14 bases between them. CDR1 and CDR2 from the germline V gene are ENHRY and SYGVKD. The CDR3 contains 18 residues.

V is TRBV6-5 and J is TRBJ1-3; 7 positions match TRBD1. V was pared by 8 bases and J by 1 base, with 5 bases of the junction left unmatched. The CDR3 covers 14 residues. In germline, CDR1 is MNHEY, CDR2 SVGAGI. CDR3 residues: CASELRGSGNTIYF. CDR3 nucleotides: TGTGCCAGCGAACTCAGGGGGTCTGGAAACACCATATATTTT.

The rearrangement uses TRBV10-1 and TRBJ1-3; the D is unclear. Trimming stripped 9 bases from V and 7 bases from J, with 16 bases between. The CDR3 runs to 13 residues. Germline V CDR1 and CDR2: WNHNN, SYGVQD (reference sequence). The CDR3 nucleotides read TGCGCCAGAAGAGGGAGAAGGCGGAACACCATATATTTT. It is translated as CARRGRRRNTIYF.

The CDR3 protein is CASSQSPRGMGKLFF. CDR3 nucleotides: TGCGCCAGCAGCCAGAGCCCCCGGGGAATGGGAAAACTGTTTTTT. The rearrangement uses TRBV4-1 and TRBJ1-4; no clear D gene. Germline-derived CDR1 and CDR2 are MGHRA and YSYEKL. Trimming pared 3 bases from V and 10 bases from J, leaving 18 bases between. There are 15 residues in the CDR3.

This sequence joins TRBV29-1 and TRBJ2-7; 9 nucleotides line up with TRBD1. The CDR3 runs 12 residues. Trimming removed 4 bases from V and 4 bases from J; junction bases left unmatched: 2. Germline V gene lookup returns CDR1 SQVTM and CDR2 ANQGSEA. CDR3 in amino acids: CSVGDRAYEQYF. As DNA, the CDR3 is TGCAGCGTTGGGGACAGGGCGTACGAGCAGTACTTC.

Remarks on this clone: The junction shows a germline mismatch at one end, possibly a read error. The chain joins TRBV7-9 to TRBJ2-7; a weak D match, TRBD1 (5 bases). The CDR3 is 15 residues long. Germline V gene lookup returns CDR1 SEHNR and CDR2 FQNEAQ (reference sequence). The CDR3 sequence is CSSSLKPTGDYEQYF. The DNA for the CDR3 is TGTTCCAGCAGCTTAAAACCCACAGGTGACTACGAGCAGTACTTC.

V and J are TRBV6-6 and TRBJ1-1; no firm D call. The germline V and J ends were trimmed by 7 bases and 1 base, with 16 bases remaining between them. In germline, CDR1 is MNHNY, CDR2 SVGAGI (reference sequence). The CDR3 contains 15 residues. Here the CDR3 DNA reads TGTGCCAGCACCTACCCGGAGGGTTCGAACACTGAAGCTTTCTTT. It specifies CASTYPEGSNTEAFF.

The chain couples TRBV6-5 to TRBJ1-2; D unclear. CDR1 and CDR2 (germline): MNHEY, SVGAGI. CDR3 length equals 12 residues. Trimming pared 6 bases from V and 1 base from J, leaving 6 bases between. The CDR3 spells CASREGNYGYTF. The CDR3, as DNA: TGTGCCAGCAGAGAGGGTAACTATGGCTACACCTTC.

This chain joins TRBV7-6 and TRBJ2-3; possibly TRBD1 for D (6 bases). The germline V gene encodes CDR1 SGHVS and CDR2 FNYEAQ. V was cut by 6 bases and J by 5 bases, with 12 bases left in between. CDR3 length: 13 amino acids. In nucleotides, the CDR3 is TGTGCCAGCAGGCAACAGGGTAAAGATACGCAGTATTTT. It codes for CASRQQGKDTQYF.

This rearrangement joins TRBV19 to TRBJ1-3, with a weak D call TRBD1 (5 bases). The germline V gene encodes CDR1 LNHDA and CDR2 SQIVND (reference sequence). The CDR3 spans 15 residues. V dropped 6 bases and J dropped 5 bases, with 17 bases sitting between them. DNA of the CDR3: TGTGCCAGTAGCGAACCAGGGCTCGGAAGAAACACCATATATTTT. This gives the protein CASSEPGLGRNTIYF. Variable domain in full (rest from reference TRBV19 and TRBJ1-3): DGGITQSPKYLFRKEGQNVTLSCEQNLNHDAMYWYRQDPGQGLRLIYYSQIVNDFQKGDIAEGYSVSREKKESFPLTVTSAQKNPTAFYLCASSEPGLGRNTIYFGEGSWLTVV.